These 3 T cell receptor beta chains were all obtained from the same sample, sequenced in a study of T cells after yellow fever vaccination. TCRdb itself ran the 5' RACE reads through MiXCR, one entry per CDR3 protein. The sample lists 500,000 to 650,000 distinct CDR3 sequences; roughly a sixth were seen once. This sample comprised PBMCs, obtained less than 6 days after the first yellow fever vaccination. The receptors shown here come from a man younger than 30 who received the YFV17D yellow fever vaccine.

At least ten counts were recorded for this clonotype. This chain connects TRBV20-1 to TRBJ2-1, with a weak D call TRBD2 (6 bases). Per the germline V gene, CDR1 is DFQATT and CDR2 is SNEGSKA (reference sequence). The CDR3 loop spans 12 amino acids. The CDR3 DNA is TGCACCCAGAGGGAGGTCATCGATGAGCAGTTCTTC. Its translation: CTQREVIDEQFF.

The J gene is TRBJ2-1, the V gene TRBV5-1; 11 bases agree with TRBD2. Germline CDR1 SGHRS, CDR2 YFSETQ. CDR3 length: 15 residues. The junction had 6 bases not matched to a gene; V was cut back by 0 bases and J by 10 bases. This CDR3 is CASSLGLAGGREQFF. The CDR3 DNA reads as TGCGCCAGCAGCTTGGGGCTAGCGGGGGGCCGGGAGCAGTTCTTC. Full variable domain (outside the CDR3, taken from reference TRBV5-1 and TRBJ2-1): KAGVTQTPRYLIKTRGQQVTLSCSPISGHRSVSWYQQTPGQGLQFLFEYFSETQRNKGNFPGRFSGRQFSNSRSEMNVSTLELGDSALYLCASSLGLAGGREQFFGPGTRLTVL.

This clonotype appeared a few times. CDR3 DNA sequence: TGTGCCAGCAGCCAAGACTCCCGACAGCCTAATGAAAAACTGTTTTTT. Encoded protein: CASSQDSRQPNEKLFF. This chain joins TRBV4-2 and TRBJ1-4; perhaps TRBD1 as D (5 bases). V shed 0 bases and J shed 3 bases, with 11 bases lying between them. CDR1 is LGHNA, CDR2 YNFKEQ, per germline. CDR3 size: 16 residues.